Sequencing of this T cell receptor beta chain was carried out in a study of blood T cell repertoires in COVID-19. Study information: Sites across the United States, Italy and Spain contributed samples from acute and convalescent COVID-19. In each case, the material was cDNA or gDNA derived from T cells, B-cell-depleted T cells, or PBMCs.

Authors' data handling: Counts of nucleated cells, estimated from reference gene primer amplification, were obtained. Clones were sequenced by immunoSEQ multiplex PCR, and TCRdb holds only the in-frame ones, with some missing. V and J calls and clone size are copied from that table; D and trimming were computed from the DNA. The data contain about 110,000 clones, approximately 80% of them singletons. CDR1 and CDR2 (germline): SGDLS, YYNGEE. V lost 0 bases and J lost 0, with 13 bases in between. The CDR3 has 16 amino acids. The chain combines TRBV9 with TRBJ2-7; TRBD2 might be the D (5 bases). The TCR originated in a man aged 65 to 79 with active or convalescent COVID-19. The sample comprised peripheral blood. CDR3: CASSVGTGTSSYEQYF. The CDR3 DNA is TGTGCCAGCAGCGTAGGGACGGGAACAAGCTCCTACGAGCAGTACTTC.